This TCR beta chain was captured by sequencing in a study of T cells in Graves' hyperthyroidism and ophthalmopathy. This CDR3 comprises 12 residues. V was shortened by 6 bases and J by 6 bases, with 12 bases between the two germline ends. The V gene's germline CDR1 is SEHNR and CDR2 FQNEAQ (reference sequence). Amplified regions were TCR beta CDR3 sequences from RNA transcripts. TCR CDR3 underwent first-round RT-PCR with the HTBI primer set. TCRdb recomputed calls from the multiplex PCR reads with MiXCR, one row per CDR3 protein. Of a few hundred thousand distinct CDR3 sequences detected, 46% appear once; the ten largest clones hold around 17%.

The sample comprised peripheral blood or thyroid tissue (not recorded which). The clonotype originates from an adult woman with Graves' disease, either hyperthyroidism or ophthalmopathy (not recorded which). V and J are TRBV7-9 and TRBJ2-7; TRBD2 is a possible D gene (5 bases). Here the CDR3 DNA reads TGTGCCAGCAGACTAGACGGGGTCGAGCAGTACTTC. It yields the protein CASRLDGVEQYF.